Below are 5 T cell receptor beta chains sequenced from a single sample in a study of blood T cell repertoires in COVID-19. Clones were read by immunoSEQ multiplex PCR, and TCRdb kept only the in-frame ones, dropping some. The repertoire consists of approximately 200,000 clones, with more than 85% occurring once and the leading ten covering around 1.9%. Sequencing was done on a sample of peripheral blood. All receptors come from a man in his sixties or seventies with active or convalescent COVID-19.

This chain connects TRBV9 to TRBJ2-1; weak D call: TRBD1 (6 bases). Trimming cost V 0 bases and J 2 bases, with 9 bases left between them. The CDR3 is made up of 15 amino acids. Germline assignment: CDR1 SGDLS and CDR2 YYNGEE. In DNA, the CDR3 is TGTGCCAGCAGCGTAGTACAGGGACCCTACAATGAGCAGTTCTTC. Its translation is CASSVVQGPYNEQFF.

The chain recombines TRBV4-3 with TRBJ1-6; D not certain. V was trimmed by 1 base and J by 7 bases, leaving 5 bases between them. This CDR3 contains 13 residues. CDR1 LGHNA and CDR2 YSLEER come from the germline V gene. The DNA of the CDR3 is TGCGCCAGCAGCCAAGTAGAGAATTCACCCCTCCACTTT. Residues: CASSQVENSPLHF.

The chain couples TRBV7-9 to TRBJ1-4, with TRBD1 as a possible D gene (5 bases). V was clipped by 7 bases and J by 6 bases, with 21 bases between them. This CDR3 is built from 16 residues. CDR1 and CDR2 from the germline V gene are SEHNR and FQNEAQ (reference sequence). Here the CDR3 DNA reads TGTGCCAGCACCAAAGCGGTCCCACAGGTTCATGAAAAACTGTTTTTT. Translated, it gives CASTKAVPQVHEKLFF.

This chain's CDR3 is CASSARQGSDNSPLHF. The CDR3 nucleotides read TGTGCCAGCAGTGCCCGACAGGGTTCAGATAATTCACCCCTCCACTTT. This rearrangement joins TRBV6-6 to TRBJ1-6, with 7 bases matching TRBD1. Germline CDR1 reads MNHNY; CDR2 reads SVGAGI (reference sequence). V shed 5 bases, J shed 5 bases, and the junction held 9 bases outside the gene matches. The CDR3 runs 16 residues.

The rearrangement links TRBV12-3 or TRBV12-4 to TRBJ1-2; D may be TRBD1 (5 bases). This CDR3 has 12 residues. V was shortened by 5 bases and J by 6 bases, with 10 bases between the two germline ends. DNA for the CDR3: TGTGCCAGCAGTACAAACAGGAATGGCTACACCTTC. Its protein is CASSTNRNGYTF.